This TCR beta chain is drawn from a study of molecular identifiers for immune sequencing clone quantification. Study-level background: Replicate RNA from around 20,000 or 100,000 naive CD8 T cells formed five aliquots; four were sequenced.

TCRdb passed the PCR reads through MiXCR, listing each CDR3 protein once. This table holds about 89,000 distinct CDR3 sequences, over 15% found once. This clonotype was detected many times. The naive CD8 libraries originated from between 20,000 and 1,000,000 sorted cells and drew on 10%, 30% or 50% RNA. Naive CD8 T cells were sorted as CD8+CD4-CCR7+CD45RA+. Specimen: naive CD8+ T cells from blood, with Jurkat cell RNA spiked in. Subset of the sample: FACS-sorted CD8+CD4-CCR7+CD45RA+ naive T cells. This TCR was recovered from a human donor in good health. Some libraries in this study had Jurkat cell RNA spiked in.

Written as DNA, the CDR3 is TGCGCCAGCAGCCAAGCTTGGGGGACAGATACGCAGTATTTT. Residues: CASSQAWGTDTQYF. The genes are TRBV4-1 and TRBJ2-3; D possibly matches TRBD1 or TRBD2 (5 bases each). The germline V gene has CDR1 MGHRA and CDR2 YSYEKL. The CDR3 covers 14 residues. Trimming left V 1 base short and J 3 bases short, with 8 bases between.